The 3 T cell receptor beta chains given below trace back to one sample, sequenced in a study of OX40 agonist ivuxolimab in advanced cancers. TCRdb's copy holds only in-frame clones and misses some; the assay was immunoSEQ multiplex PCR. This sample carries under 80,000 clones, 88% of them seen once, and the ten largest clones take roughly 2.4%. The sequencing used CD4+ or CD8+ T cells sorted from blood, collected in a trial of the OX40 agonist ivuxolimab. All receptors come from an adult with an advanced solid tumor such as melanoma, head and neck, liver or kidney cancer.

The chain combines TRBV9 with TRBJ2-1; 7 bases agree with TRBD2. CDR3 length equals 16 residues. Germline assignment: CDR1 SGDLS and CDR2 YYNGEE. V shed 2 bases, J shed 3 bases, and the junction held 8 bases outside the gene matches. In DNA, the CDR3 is TGTGCCAGCAGCGTTAGAGCCCTAGCGGTCTACAATGAGCAGTTCTTC. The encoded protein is CASSVRALAVYNEQFF.

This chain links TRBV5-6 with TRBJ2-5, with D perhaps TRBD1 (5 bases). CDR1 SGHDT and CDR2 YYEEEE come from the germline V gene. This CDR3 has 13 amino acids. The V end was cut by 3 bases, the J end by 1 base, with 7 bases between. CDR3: CASSSRAQETQYF. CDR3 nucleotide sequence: TGTGCCAGCAGCTCCAGGGCCCAAGAGACCCAGTACTTC.

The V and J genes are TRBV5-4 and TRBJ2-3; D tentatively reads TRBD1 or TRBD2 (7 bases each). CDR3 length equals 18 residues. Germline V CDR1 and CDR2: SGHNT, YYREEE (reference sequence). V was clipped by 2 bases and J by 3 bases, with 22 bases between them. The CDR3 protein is CASSFGSQGGGHTDTQYF. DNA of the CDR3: TGTGCCAGCAGCTTCGGATCCCAGGGGGGAGGGCATACAGATACGCAGTATTTT. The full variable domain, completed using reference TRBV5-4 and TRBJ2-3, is ETGVTQSPTHLIKTRGQQVTLRCSSQSGHNTVSWYQQALGQGPQFIFQYYREEENGRGNFPPRFSGLQFPNYSSELNVNALELDDSALYLCASSFGSQGGGHTDTQYFGPGTRLTVL.